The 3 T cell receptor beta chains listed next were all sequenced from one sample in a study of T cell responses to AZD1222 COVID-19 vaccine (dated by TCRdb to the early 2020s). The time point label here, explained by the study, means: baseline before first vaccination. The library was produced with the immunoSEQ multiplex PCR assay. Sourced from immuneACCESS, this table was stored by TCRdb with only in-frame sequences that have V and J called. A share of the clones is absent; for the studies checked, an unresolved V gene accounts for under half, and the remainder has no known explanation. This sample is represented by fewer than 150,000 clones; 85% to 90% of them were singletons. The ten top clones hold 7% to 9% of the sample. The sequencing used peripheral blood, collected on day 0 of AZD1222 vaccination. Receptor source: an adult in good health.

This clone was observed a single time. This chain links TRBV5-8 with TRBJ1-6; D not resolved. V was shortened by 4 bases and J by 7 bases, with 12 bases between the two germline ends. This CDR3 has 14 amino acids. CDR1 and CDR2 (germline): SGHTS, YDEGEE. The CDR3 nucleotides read TGTGCCAGCAGCCCGGAGGTGTTCAATTCACCCCTCCACTTT. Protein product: CASSPEVFNSPLHF.

The CDR3 DNA is TGTGCCAGCAGCCCCTGGGTTGGGACTTTCAGCGGCGAGCAGTACTTC. Translating it yields CASSPWVGTFSGEQYF. This rearrangement joins TRBV7-2 to TRBJ2-7; a weak D match, TRBD2 (6 bases). Trimming pared 5 bases from V and 6 bases from J, leaving 23 bases between. The CDR3 covers 16 residues. Germline assignment: CDR1 SGHTA and CDR2 FQGNSA. Complete variable domain (other parts from reference TRBV7-2 and TRBJ2-7): GAGVSQSPSNKVTEKGKDVELRCDPISGHTALYWYRQSLGQGLEFLIYFQGNSAPDKSGLPSDRFSAERTGGSVSTLTIQRTQQEDSAVYLCASSPWVGTFSGEQYFGPGTRLTVT.

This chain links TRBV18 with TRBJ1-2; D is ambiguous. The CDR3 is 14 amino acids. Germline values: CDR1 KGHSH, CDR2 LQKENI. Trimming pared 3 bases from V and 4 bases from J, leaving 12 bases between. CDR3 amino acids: CASSPAPEIYGYTF. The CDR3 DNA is TGTGCCAGCTCACCGGCACCGGAGATCTATGGCTACACCTTC.